This is a list of T cell receptor beta chains from one sample in a study of PD-1 blockade in classical Hodgkin lymphoma. Sequencing used immunoSEQ multiplex PCR; TCRdb keeps in-frame clones, though not all of them. Of about 22,000 clones in the sample, approximately 70% are singletons; the top ten hold 4.5% to 7.5%. The specimen was peripheral blood mononuclear cells (PBMCs), collected at baseline. The origin of the receptors is a human donor with classical Hodgkin lymphoma. Both conserved end residues are part of each CDR3. D genes are given only for firm matches.

15,TRBD1,TRBJ1-5,TRBV5-8,CASSVGQDSNQPQHF
14,TRBD1,TRBJ1-3,TRBV5-1,CASSVTGSGNTIYF
13,.,TRBJ2-1,TRBV7-9,CASSLGGIFEQFF
15,.,TRBJ2-5,TRBV6-6,CASTSRWHFQETQYF
11,.,TRBJ1-2,TRBV2,CASSVSYGYTF
15,TRBD1,TRBJ1-4,TRBV4-3,CASSQDGTANEKLFF
13,.,TRBJ1-1,TRBV7-2,CASSLRRDGRAFF
14,TRBD1,TRBJ1-1,TRBV5-8,CASSWGQVNTEAFF
13,TRBD1,TRBJ2-5,TRBV6-1,CASTIGQAPTQYF
14,TRBD2,.,TRBV10-3,CAMEGLAGDYEQYF
15,.,TRBJ1-2,TRBV28,CASTPASGPEYGYTF
14,.,TRBJ2-2,TRBV9,CASSVVGSTGELFF
15,.,TRBJ2-7,TRBV29-1,CSAGVGWLSSYEQYF
15,TRBD1,TRBJ1-4,TRBV14,CASSRQGRTNEKLFF
14,.,TRBJ2-1,TRBV7-3,CASSLRGSYNEQFF
14,.,TRBJ1-1,TRBV27,CASTQTAMNTEAFF
15,TRBD1,TRBJ1-4,TRBV7-9,CASSQQGWANEKLFF
14,TRBD1,TRBJ1-2,TRBV29-1,CSVEVKRAGGAYTF
16,TRBD2,TRBJ2-7,TRBV18,CASSPGTSGGSYEQYF
14,.,TRBJ1-2,TRBV6-5,CASSYMLGGNGYTF
13,.,TRBJ2-7,TRBV6-5,CASTRGTGYEQYF
11,.,TRBJ1-1,TRBV15,CATRGNTEAFF
15,TRBD1,TRBJ1-5,TRBV19,CASRGTGTSNQPQHF
15,.,TRBJ1-5,TRBV6-5,CASSYSGATDQPQHF
17,.,TRBJ2-7,TRBV10-1,CASSESSAARLSYEQYF
18,.,TRBJ1-5,TRBV4-1,CASSQFTSGTAYYQPQHF
16,.,TRBJ1-4,TRBV28,CASSYLGGGKNEKLFF
14,.,TRBJ1-1,TRBV5-1,CASQVRGRNTEAFF